This T cell receptor beta chain was identified in a study of vaccination effects on CD4 cells after COVID-19. Study-wide findings and caveats: After vaccination, at late timepoints, clones induced by infection and by vaccine contracted markedly.

With respect to this clone: Its antigen is unidentified.

Assay used: immunoSEQ multiplex PCR; TCRdb lists only in-frame clones, some missing. The table records about 41,000 clones, under 85% of them present only once. Trimming removed 5 bases from V and 4 bases from J, with 15 bases in between. Germline V CDR1 and CDR2: SGHNT, YENEEA. This CDR3 is 15 amino acids long. Using viral peptide pools, the ViraFEST assay grew out antigen-specific CD4+ T cells prior to sequencing. Cultured cells yielded isolated CD4+ T cells after less than 11 days. Vaccinated participants had no history of SARS-CoV-2 infection and tested negative for nucleocapsid antibodies. Cultures had half their medium replaced with IL-2 medium on days 3 and 7.

This chain connects TRBV11-3 to TRBJ1-3; the D is unclear. The sample was CD4+ T cells from PBMCs cultured with HCoV-NL63 spike peptides, taken before COVID-19 vaccination. The TCR originated in a human donor who received a COVID-19 vaccine. In nucleotides, the CDR3 is TGTGCCAGCAGCCCCTCAGGTTATTCGGGAAACACCATATATTTT. Translating gives CASSPSGYSGNTIYF.